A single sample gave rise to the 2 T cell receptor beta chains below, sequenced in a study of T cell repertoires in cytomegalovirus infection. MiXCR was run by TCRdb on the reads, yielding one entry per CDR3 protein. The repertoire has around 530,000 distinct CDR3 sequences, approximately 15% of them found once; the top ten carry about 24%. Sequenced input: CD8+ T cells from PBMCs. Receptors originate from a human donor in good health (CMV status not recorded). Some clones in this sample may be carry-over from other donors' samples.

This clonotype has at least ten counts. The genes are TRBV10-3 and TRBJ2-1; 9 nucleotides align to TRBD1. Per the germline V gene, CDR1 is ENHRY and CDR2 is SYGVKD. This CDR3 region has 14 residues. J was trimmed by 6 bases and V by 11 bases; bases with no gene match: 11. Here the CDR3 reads CALRAGTGSNEQFF. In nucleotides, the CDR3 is TGTGCCCTCCGGGCCGGGACAGGGTCCAATGAGCAGTTCTTC.

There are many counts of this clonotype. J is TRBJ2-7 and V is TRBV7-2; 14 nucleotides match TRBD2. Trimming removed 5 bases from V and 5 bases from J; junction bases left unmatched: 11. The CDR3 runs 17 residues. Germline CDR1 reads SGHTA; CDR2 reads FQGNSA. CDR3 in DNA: TGTGCCAGCAGCGACCTGACTAGCGGGGGGGCCCGGAACGAGCAGTACTTC. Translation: CASSDLTSGGARNEQYF.